Reported below is one TCR beta chain. Its target is unknown. CDR1 LGHNT and CDR2 FRNRAP come from the germline V gene. CDR3 length: 16 residues. The V segment lost 4 bases and the J segment 6 bases; nucleotides outside the gene matches: 6. This sample was included in a study of cytomegalovirus exposure and HLA in healthy donors. Study-level information: For the roughly 370 genotyped donors, 65% to 90% fell within the Caucasian-associated ancestry cluster.

General study points: The study put 150 or so TCR beta chains on its list as cytomegalovirus-associated. Researchers left out some V segments, among them TRBV6-2 and TRBV6-3, as indistinguishable. An analysis was carried out later, and it reportedly showed fewer N-insertions in an Asian-associated ancestry cluster than the approximately 610-donor mean.

Use of 60 Vbeta and 13 Jbeta primers characterized the PCR. Libraries were prepared by immunoSEQ multiplex PCR; TCRdb keeps only in-frame clonotypes and omits some of them. This sample's table has about 130,000 clones. Sequencing was performed on PBMCs. The sequence came from a young man in good health and CMV-seronegative. V usage is TRBV12-5 and J usage is TRBJ2-2; 12 nucleotides line up with TRBD1. Written as DNA, the CDR3 is TGTGCTAGTGGTTCACTCCGGGACAGGGGGCCCGGGGAGCTGTTTTTT. Amino acid sequence: CASGSLRDRGPGELFF.